These T cell receptor beta chains were read from a single sample in a study of OX40 agonist ivuxolimab in advanced cancers. Profiling relied on immunoSEQ multiplex PCR, and the TCRdb table lists in-frame clones only, not all of them. The table shows some 81,000 clones, with roughly 85% occurring only once. The material sequenced was CD4+ or CD8+ T cells sorted from blood, taken in a trial of the OX40 agonist ivuxolimab. Every receptor here comes from an adult with an advanced solid tumor such as melanoma, head and neck, liver or kidney cancer. The CDR3 runs from the conserved cysteine through the conserved F or W. D genes are given only for firm matches. Size is omitted from some rows. Given values are once, few, many or a class for expanded clones.

.,TRBJ2-7,TRBV20-1,.,11,TGCAGTGTGGCTGGGGACTACGAGCAGTACTTC,CSVAGDYEQYF
once,TRBJ1-1,TRBV5-4,TRBD1,14,TGTGCCAGCAGCTTGAAAGGGGGCAACACTGAAGCTTTCTTT,CASSLKGGNTEAFF
.,TRBJ2-3,TRBV5-1,.,16,TGCGCCAGCAGCGTTGAACGGGCTGGGGGCAGGAATACGCAGTATTTT,CASSVERAGGRNTQYF
.,TRBJ2-7,TRBV30,TRBD2,14,TGTGCCTGGAGTGTGGGGGGGGTACTAAGCGAGCAGTACTTC,CAWSVGGVLSEQYF
.,TRBJ2-5,TRBV18,TRBD2,17,TGTGCCAGCTCACCACGTCAGAGCGGGGGAGGGGAAGAGACCCAGTACTTC,CASSPRQSGGGEETQYF
.,TRBJ2-1,TRBV10-3,TRBD2,13,TGTGCCATCGGGACTAGCGGGGGTTATGAGCAGTTCTTC,CAIGTSGGYEQFF
.,TRBJ1-1,TRBV10-3,.,12,TGTGCCACCACAGGGTCAGGCACTGAAGCTTTCTTT,CATTGSGTEAFF
.,TRBJ1-5,TRBV7-7,.,18,TGTGCCAGCAGCTTAATAAGGGTTAAGGGCAGGTGGAATCAGCCCCAGCATTTT,CASSLIRVKGRWNQPQHF
.,TRBJ1-5,TRBV6-6,.,13,TGTGCCAGCAGGGGATTGGGGGGACAGCCCCAGCATTTT,CASRGLGGQPQHF
.,TRBJ2-7,TRBV15,TRBD1,15,TGTGCCACCAGCAGATCTGGGGACAGAGATAACGAGCAGTACTTC,CATSRSGDRDNEQYF
.,TRBJ1-2,TRBV4-3,.,14,TGCGCCAGCAGCCAAATGACGGAGAACTATGGCTACACCTTC,CASSQMTENYGYTF
.,TRBJ1-2,TRBV12-5,.,14,TGTGCTAGTGTTTCCACCTTTCGGAAGAGGGGCTACACCTTC,CASVSTFRKRGYTF
.,TRBJ1-1,TRBV28,.,11,TGTGTCACAAACATGAACACTGAAGCTTTCTTT,CVTNMNTEAFF
.,TRBJ2-1,TRBV5-1,.,15,TGCGCCAGCAGCCCCGGGGCCCCCAACTACAATGAGCAGTTCTTC,CASSPGAPNYNEQFF
.,TRBJ2-6,TRBV7-2,.,18,TGTGCCAGCAGCCCCCAAGGAGGGGTACTCGTTGGGGCCAACGTCCTGACTTTC,CASSPQGGVLVGANVLTF
.,TRBJ1-3,TRBV30,.,12,TGTGCCTGGAATGAGGTGGGAAACACCATATATTTT,CAWNEVGNTIYF
.,TRBJ2-7,TRBV7-9,TRBD1,15,TGTGCCAGCAGCTTGTCACAGGGGCTCGACTACGAGCAGTACTTC,CASSLSQGLDYEQYF
.,TRBJ2-1,TRBV6-1,TRBD1,15,TGTGCCAGCACCGTGGGACAGGGGTTTACCGATGAGCAGTTCTTC,CASTVGQGFTDEQFF
few,TRBJ2-7,TRBV5-1,TRBD2,15,TGCGCCAGCAGCTTGGCCCTAGCGGCCTCCTACGAGCAGTACTTC,CASSLALAASYEQYF
.,TRBJ1-1,TRBV7-9,TRBD1,13,TGTGCCAGCAGCACCCAGGGGGGAACTGAAGCTTTCTTT,CASSTQGGTEAFF
.,TRBJ2-5,TRBV7-2,.,14,TGTGCCAGCAGCTTAGCACTGGGCGGGGAGACCCAGTACTTC,CASSLALGGETQYF
.,TRBJ1-2,TRBV5-4,TRBD1,13,TGTGCCAGCAGCCGACAGGGGACCTATGGCTACACCTTC,CASSRQGTYGYTF
.,TRBJ1-5,TRBV10-2,.,16,TGCGCCAGCAGTGAAGTAATGGGGGAACTCAATCAGCCCCAGCATTTT,CASSEVMGELNQPQHF
once,TRBJ1-5,TRBV7-2,.,14,TGTGCCAGCAGTTCCGGGACCTGGAATCAGCCCCAGCATTTT,CASSSGTWNQPQHF
.,TRBJ1-5,TRBV18,.,18,TGTGCCAGCTCACCGGTATATATTGGACAATCTAGCAATCAGCCCCAGCATTTT,CASSPVYIGQSSNQPQHF
.,TRBJ2-3,TRBV29-1,.,12,TGCAGCGTTGTACCTTACAAGGATACGCAGTATTTT,CSVVPYKDTQYF